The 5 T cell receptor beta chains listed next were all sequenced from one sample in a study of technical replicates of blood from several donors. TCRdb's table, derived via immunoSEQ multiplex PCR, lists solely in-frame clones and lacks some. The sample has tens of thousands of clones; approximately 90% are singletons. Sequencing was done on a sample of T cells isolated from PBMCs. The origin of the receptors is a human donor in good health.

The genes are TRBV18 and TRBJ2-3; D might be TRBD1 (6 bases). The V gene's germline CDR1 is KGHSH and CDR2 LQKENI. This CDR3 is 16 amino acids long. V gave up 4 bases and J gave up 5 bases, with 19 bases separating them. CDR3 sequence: CASSQGVPERGDTQYF. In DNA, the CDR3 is TGTGCCAGCTCACAGGGGGTACCAGAGCGTGGAGATACGCAGTATTTT.

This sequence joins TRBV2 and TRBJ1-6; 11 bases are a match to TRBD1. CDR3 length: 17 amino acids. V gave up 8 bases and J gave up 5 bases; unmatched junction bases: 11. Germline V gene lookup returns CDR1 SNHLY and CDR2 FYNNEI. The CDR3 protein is CASCRTGGLRNNSPLHF. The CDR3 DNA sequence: TGTGCCAGCTGTCGGACAGGGGGCCTTCGTAATAATTCACCCCTCCACTTT.

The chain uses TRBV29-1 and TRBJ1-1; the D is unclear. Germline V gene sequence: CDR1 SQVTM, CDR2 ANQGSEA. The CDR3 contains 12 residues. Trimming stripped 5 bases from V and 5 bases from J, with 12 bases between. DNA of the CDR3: TGCAGCGTTAAAAGGGAGATTACTGAAGCTTTCTTT. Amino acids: CSVKREITEAFF.

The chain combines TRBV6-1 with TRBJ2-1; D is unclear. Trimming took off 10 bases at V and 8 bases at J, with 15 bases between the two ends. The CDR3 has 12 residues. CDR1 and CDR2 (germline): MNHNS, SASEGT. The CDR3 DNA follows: TGTGCCACTACAGCCGTCCTCCATGAGCAGTTCTTC. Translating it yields CATTAVLHEQFF.

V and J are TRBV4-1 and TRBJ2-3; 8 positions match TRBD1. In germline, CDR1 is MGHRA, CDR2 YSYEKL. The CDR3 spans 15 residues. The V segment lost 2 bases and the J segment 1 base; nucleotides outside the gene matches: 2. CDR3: CASSQRQGRTDTQYF. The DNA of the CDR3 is TGCGCCAGCAGCCAAAGACAGGGGCGCACAGATACGCAGTATTTT.